One TCR beta chain is described in this entry. This sample is part of a study of blood T cell repertoires in COVID-19. Overall study: From the United States, Italy and Spain came samples of acute and convalescent COVID-19. T cells, B-cell-depleted T cells, or PBMCs supplied cDNA or gDNA.

Per the study methods: Amplification of reference gene primers provided the estimated nucleated cell counts. Some clones are missing from TCRdb's copy, which holds only in-frame ones; the method was immunoSEQ multiplex PCR. V, J and clone size reflect that table, while D and trimming were determined from the DNA. Of 150,000 to 160,000 clones listed, about four fifths are singletons. Germline values: CDR1 SGHTA, CDR2 FQGTGA. V lost 0 bases to trimming and J lost 2 bases, with 7 bases between them. This CDR3 has 15 amino acids. This sequence was found in a woman in her fifties or sixties with acute or convalescent COVID-19. The chain recombines TRBV7-3 with TRBJ2-2; TRBD1 is a possible D gene (5 bases). Sequences were obtained from peripheral blood. CDR3 in DNA: TGTGCCAGCAGCTTAACAGGGGTTAACACCGGGGAGCTGTTTTTT. Protein product: CASSLTGVNTGELFF.